Listed below are T cell receptor beta chains from one sample, sequenced in a study of cytomegalovirus exposure and HLA in healthy donors. Repertoires were generated with immunoSEQ multiplex PCR, while TCRdb's copy carries only in-frame clones and drops some. Among 250,000 to 300,000 clones, approximately 91% were seen once, and the ten largest hold about 1.7%. The sequencing sample was made of PBMCs. The receptors stem from a girl under 10 years old in good health and CMV-seronegative. Each CDR3 is given with its conserved first and last residue. Fields, in order: V gene, D gene, clone size, J gene, CDR3 protein, CDR3 DNA. The D gene is left open where the match is weak. Expanded clones get a size class; other rows say once, few or many, or leave the size out.

v_gene: TRBV6-6
d_gene: NA
abundance: few
j_gene: TRBJ1-1
CDR3aa: CASSTDKNTEAFF
CDR3nt: TGTGCCAGCAGTACGGACAAGAACACTGAAGCTTTCTTT

v_gene: TRBV5-1
d_gene: NA
abundance: NA
j_gene: TRBJ2-7
CDR3aa: CASSLEGAYEQYF
CDR3nt: TGCGCCAGCAGCTTGGAGGGAGCTTACGAGCAGTACTTC

v_gene: TRBV6-5
d_gene: TRBD1
abundance: NA
j_gene: TRBJ1-6
CDR3aa: CASSPTGAYNSPLHF
CDR3nt: TGTGCCAGCAGTCCGACAGGGGCTTATAATTCACCCCTCCACTTT

v_gene: TRBV6-5
d_gene: NA
abundance: NA
j_gene: TRBJ1-5
CDR3aa: CASSHREGSQPQHF
CDR3nt: TGTGCCAGCAGCCACAGGGAAGGGAGTCAGCCCCAGCATTTT

v_gene: TRBV5-1
d_gene: NA
abundance: once
j_gene: TRBJ1-5
CDR3aa: CASSAGTLGGNQPQHF
CDR3nt: TGCGCCAGCAGCGCGGGGACTCTCGGAGGTAATCAGCCCCAGCATTTT

v_gene: TRBV6-5
d_gene: TRBD1
abundance: NA
j_gene: TRBJ1-2
CDR3aa: CASSPQGLGWGYTF
CDR3nt: TGTGCCAGCAGCCCACAGGGGTTGGGGTGGGGCTACACCTTC

v_gene: TRBV7-6
d_gene: TRBD2
abundance: once
j_gene: TRBJ2-1
CDR3aa: CASSPRSSGSPEQFF
CDR3nt: TGTGCCAGCAGCCCCCGGAGTAGCGGGAGTCCTGAGCAGTTCTTC

v_gene: TRBV28
d_gene: TRBD2
abundance: NA
j_gene: TRBJ2-2
CDR3aa: CAAGGTYTGELFF
CDR3nt: TGTGCCGCCGGGGGGACCTACACCGGGGAGCTGTTTTTT

v_gene: TRBV19
d_gene: NA
abundance: NA
j_gene: TRBJ1-2
CDR3aa: CASSIRLRDIMGYGYTF
CDR3nt: TGTGCCAGTAGTATCCGCTTACGGGACATCATGGGGTATGGCTACACCTTC

v_gene: TRBV9
d_gene: TRBD1
abundance: NA
j_gene: TRBJ2-1
CDR3aa: CASSVTGARYEQFF
CDR3nt: TGTGCCAGCAGCGTAACAGGGGCAAGATATGAGCAGTTCTTC

v_gene: TRBV11-2
d_gene: NA
abundance: NA
j_gene: TRBJ1-4
CDR3aa: CASSLGQRNEKLFF
CDR3nt: TGTGCCAGCAGCTTAGGGCAGCGCAATGAAAAACTGTTTTTT

v_gene: TRBV6-5
d_gene: TRBD2
abundance: NA
j_gene: TRBJ2-7
CDR3aa: CASSYRGGVSYEQYF
CDR3nt: TGTGCCAGCAGTTACCGGGGGGGAGTCTCCTACGAGCAGTACTTC

v_gene: TRBV7-6
d_gene: TRBD2
abundance: NA
j_gene: TRBJ2-1
CDR3aa: CASSRPGGDNEQFF
CDR3nt: TGTGCCAGCAGTCGCCCGGGGGGGGACAATGAGCAGTTCTTC

v_gene: TRBV30
d_gene: NA
abundance: NA
j_gene: TRBJ1-2
CDR3aa: CAWKGRWELGPYSDYGYTF
CDR3nt: TGTGCCTGGAAAGGCCGGTGGGAGCTTGGACCGTACTCGGACTATGGCTACACCTTC

v_gene: TRBV6-1
d_gene: NA
abundance: NA
j_gene: TRBJ2-4
CDR3aa: CASSDQATVAKNIQYF
CDR3nt: TGTGCCAGCAGTGACCAGGCCACCGTAGCCAAAAACATTCAGTACTTC

v_gene: TRBV5-1
d_gene: NA
abundance: NA
j_gene: TRBJ2-1
CDR3aa: CASSSYGQPVEQFF
CDR3nt: TGCGCCAGCAGCTCATACGGACAGCCAGTTGAGCAGTTCTTC

v_gene: TRBV7-9
d_gene: TRBD2
abundance: NA
j_gene: TRBJ2-3
CDR3aa: CSSSLGLAGGPDTQYF
CDR3nt: TGTTCCAGCAGCTTGGGACTAGCGGGCGGCCCAGATACGCAGTATTTT

v_gene: TRBV5-8
d_gene: TRBD2
abundance: once
j_gene: TRBJ2-7
CDR3aa: CASSFGGSGEQYF
CDR3nt: TGTGCCAGCAGCTTTGGCGGGAGTGGAGAGCAGTACTTC

v_gene: TRBV6-6
d_gene: NA
abundance: few
j_gene: TRBJ2-7
CDR3aa: CASSYSAPNEQYF
CDR3nt: TGTGCCAGCAGTTACTCGGCCCCGAACGAGCAGTACTTC

v_gene: TRBV5-1
d_gene: TRBD1
abundance: once
j_gene: TRBJ2-1
CDR3aa: CASSLGGQLYNEQFF
CDR3nt: TGCGCCAGCAGCCTTGGGGGACAGCTCTACAATGAGCAGTTCTTC

v_gene: TRBV30
d_gene: NA
abundance: NA
j_gene: TRBJ2-5
CDR3aa: CAWSPQAETQYF
CDR3nt: TGTGCCTGGAGTCCTCAGGCCGAGACCCAGTACTTC

v_gene: TRBV7-6
d_gene: TRBD1
abundance: NA
j_gene: TRBJ1-1
CDR3aa: CASSEQGGTEAFF
CDR3nt: TGTGCCAGCAGCGAACAGGGGGGCACTGAAGCTTTCTTT

v_gene: TRBV6-6
d_gene: NA
abundance: NA
j_gene: TRBJ2-1
CDR3aa: CASRNLEVSYNEQFF
CDR3nt: TGTGCCAGCAGGAACCTAGAAGTCTCCTACAATGAGCAGTTCTTC

v_gene: TRBV7-9
d_gene: NA
abundance: NA
j_gene: TRBJ1-4
CDR3aa: CASSSTSQPDSATNEKLFF
CDR3nt: TGTGCCAGCAGCTCCACCTCACAACCCGACAGTGCAACTAATGAAAAACTGTTTTTT

v_gene: TRBV9
d_gene: NA
abundance: once
j_gene: TRBJ1-2
CDR3aa: CASGREGSGGGYTF
CDR3nt: TGTGCCAGCGGGAGGGAGGGTTCGGGGGGTGGCTACACCTTC

v_gene: TRBV5-4
d_gene: TRBD2
abundance: NA
j_gene: TRBJ2-1
CDR3aa: CASSLGLALDGQFF
CDR3nt: TGTGCCAGCAGCTTGGGACTAGCGCTCGATGGGCAGTTCTTC

v_gene: TRBV9
d_gene: NA
abundance: NA
j_gene: TRBJ2-2
CDR3aa: CASSAGIATGELFF
CDR3nt: TGTGCCAGCAGCGCCGGAATAGCAACCGGGGAGCTGTTTTTT

v_gene: TRBV7-8
d_gene: NA
abundance: once
j_gene: TRBJ2-3
CDR3aa: CASTPGPGVQDTQYF
CDR3nt: TGTGCCAGCACCCCCGGCCCCGGGGTGCAAGATACGCAGTATTTT

v_gene: TRBV7-3
d_gene: TRBD2
abundance: NA
j_gene: TRBJ2-3
CDR3aa: CASSKIAGAGDTQYF
CDR3nt: TGTGCCAGCAGCAAAATAGCGGGGGCGGGGGATACGCAGTATTTT

v_gene: TRBV7-8
d_gene: TRBD1
abundance: NA
j_gene: TRBJ1-1
CDR3aa: CASSWGEQGVTEAFF
CDR3nt: TGTGCCAGCAGCTGGGGAGAACAGGGGGTCACTGAAGCTTTCTTT

v_gene: TRBV2
d_gene: NA
abundance: NA
j_gene: TRBJ2-7
CDR3aa: CASSEDSYYEQYF
CDR3nt: TGTGCCAGCAGTGAGGACTCCTACTACGAGCAGTACTTC

v_gene: TRBV13
d_gene: NA
abundance: NA
j_gene: TRBJ1-6
CDR3aa: CASSPAAGHNSPLHF
CDR3nt: TGTGCCAGCAGCCCGGCGGCGGGGCATAATTCACCCCTCCACTTT

v_gene: TRBV2
d_gene: NA
abundance: NA
j_gene: TRBJ2-5
CDR3aa: CASSVASGTQYF
CDR3nt: TGTGCCAGCAGTGTAGCGAGCGGGACCCAGTACTTC

v_gene: TRBV2
d_gene: NA
abundance: NA
j_gene: TRBJ2-3
CDR3aa: CASTEGLSKSGTDTQYF
CDR3nt: TGTGCCAGCACCGAGGGACTTTCAAAATCTGGCACAGATACGCAGTATTTT

v_gene: TRBV5-6
d_gene: TRBD1
abundance: NA
j_gene: TRBJ2-5
CDR3aa: CASSKDRAHETQYF
CDR3nt: TGTGCCAGCAGCAAGGACAGGGCCCACGAGACCCAGTACTTC

v_gene: TRBV4-1
d_gene: TRBD1
abundance: NA
j_gene: TRBJ2-7
CDR3aa: CASSQGTASYEQYF
CDR3nt: TGCGCCAGCAGCCAGGGGACAGCTTCCTACGAGCAGTACTTC

v_gene: TRBV6-6
d_gene: NA
abundance: few
j_gene: TRBJ1-1
CDR3aa: CASSYQAGRENTEAFF
CDR3nt: TGTGCCAGCAGTTACCAGGCAGGGAGGGAGAACACTGAAGCTTTCTTT

v_gene: TRBV4-1
d_gene: TRBD2
abundance: NA
j_gene: TRBJ2-1
CDR3aa: CASSQRTSGRSKTQFF
CDR3nt: TGCGCCAGCAGCCAGAGGACTAGCGGGAGGTCGAAGACGCAGTTCTTC

v_gene: TRBV6-5
d_gene: NA
abundance: once
j_gene: TRBJ2-7
CDR3aa: CASSYRTTLSNEQYF
CDR3nt: TGTGCCAGCAGTTACAGGACTACTCTGTCGAACGAGCAGTACTTC

v_gene: TRBV27
d_gene: NA
abundance: once
j_gene: TRBJ1-1
CDR3aa: CASSLMAGAPPTEAFF
CDR3nt: TGTGCCAGCAGTTTAATGGCAGGGGCTCCACCGACTGAAGCTTTCTTT

v_gene: TRBV28
d_gene: NA
abundance: NA
j_gene: TRBJ1-6
CDR3aa: CASSHGGIGGTYNSPLHF
CDR3nt: TGTGCCAGCAGTCACGGGGGAATTGGCGGAACCTATAATTCACCCCTCCACTTT

v_gene: TRBV5-8
d_gene: NA
abundance: NA
j_gene: TRBJ2-1
CDR3aa: CASSGSGGINEQFF
CDR3nt: TGTGCCAGCAGCGGATCAGGAGGGATAAATGAGCAGTTCTTC